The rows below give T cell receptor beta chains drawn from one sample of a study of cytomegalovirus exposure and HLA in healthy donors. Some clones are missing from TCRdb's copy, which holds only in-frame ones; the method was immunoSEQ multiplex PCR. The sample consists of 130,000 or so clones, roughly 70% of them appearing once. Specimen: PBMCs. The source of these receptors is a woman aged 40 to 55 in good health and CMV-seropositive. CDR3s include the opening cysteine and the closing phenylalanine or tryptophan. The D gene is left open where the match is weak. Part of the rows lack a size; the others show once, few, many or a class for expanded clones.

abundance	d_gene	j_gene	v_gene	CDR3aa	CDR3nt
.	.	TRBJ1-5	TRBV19	CASGGESNQPQHF	TGTGCCAGTGGCGGTGAGAGCAATCAGCCCCAGCATTTT
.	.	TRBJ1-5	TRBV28	CASSFIQAYSNQPQHF	TGTGCCAGCAGTTTCATCCAGGCTTATAGCAATCAGCCCCAGCATTTT
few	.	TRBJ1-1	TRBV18	CASGRTVPPEAFF	TGTGCCAGCGGACGGACAGTACCTCCTGAAGCTTTCTTT
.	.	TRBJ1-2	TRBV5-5	CASSLEVQGNYGYTF	TGTGCCAGCAGCTTGGAGGTCCAGGGGAACTATGGCTACACCTTC
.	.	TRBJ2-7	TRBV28	CASSFPKDYRSYEQYF	TGTGCCAGCAGTTTTCCCAAGGACTATCGTTCCTACGAGCAGTACTTC
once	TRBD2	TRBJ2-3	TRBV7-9	CASSRDRLTSGRTDTQYF	TGTGCCAGCAGCCGCGACAGACTAACTAGCGGGAGAACAGATACGCAGTATTTT
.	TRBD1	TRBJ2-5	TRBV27	CASSQRQGQTQYF	TGTGCCAGCAGCCAGAGACAGGGACAGACCCAGTACTTC
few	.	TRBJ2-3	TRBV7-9	CASSFTPDTQYF	TGTGCCAGCAGCTTTACACCAGATACGCAGTATTTT
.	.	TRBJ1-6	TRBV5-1	CASSLEGHDNSPLHF	TGCGCCAGCAGCTTGGAGGGACACGACAATTCACCCCTCCACTTT
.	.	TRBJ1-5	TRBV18	CASSPQAGQPQHF	TGTGCCAGCTCACCACAAGCAGGGCAGCCCCAGCATTTT
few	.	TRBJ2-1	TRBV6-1	CASERSPAYNEQFF	TGTGCCAGCGAAAGGAGTCCGGCCTACAATGAGCAGTTCTTC
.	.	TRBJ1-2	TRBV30	CAWKAKGGRANYGYTF	TGTGCCTGGAAGGCTAAAGGAGGGAGGGCGAACTATGGCTACACCTTC
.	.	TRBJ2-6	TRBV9	CASSAALTSGANVLTF	TGTGCCAGCAGCGCCGCACTTACCTCTGGGGCCAACGTCCTGACTTTC
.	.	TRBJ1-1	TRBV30	CAWSVGPGSEAFF	TGTGCCTGGAGTGTAGGCCCAGGCTCTGAAGCTTTCTTT
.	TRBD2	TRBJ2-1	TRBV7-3	CASSLTGTSGGPKPYNEQFF	TGTGCCAGCAGCTTAACGGGGACTAGCGGGGGCCCGAAACCCTACAATGAGCAGTTCTTC
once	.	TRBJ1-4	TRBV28	CASSLMGLGPEKLFF	TGTGCCAGCAGTTTAATGGGCCTCGGTCCTGAAAAACTGTTTTTT